These T cell receptor beta chains were read from a single sample in a study of cytomegalovirus exposure and HLA in healthy donors. Clones were sequenced by immunoSEQ multiplex PCR, and TCRdb holds only the in-frame ones, with some missing. Of some 150,000 clones listed, around 90% are singletons. Sample: PBMCs. The source is a woman younger than 35 in good health and CMV-seropositive. The conserved cysteine and the conserved F or W are not part of the CDR3 here. The order of the fields is J gene, V gene, clone size, CDR3 protein. Not all rows give a size; the values are once, few, many and, for expanded clones, a class.

TRBJ2-3	TRBV7-9	.	ASSSEAGGGTDTQY
TRBJ2-3	TRBV7-6	.	ASSLYTSGGTDTQY
TRBJ1-2	TRBV15	.	ATSRDGRKPANYGYT
TRBJ2-2	TRBV5-1	.	ASSYKLAGGGTGELF
TRBJ2-5	TRBV9	.	ASSVGRGIQETQY
TRBJ1-3	TRBV2	many	ASRHDRAGNTIY
TRBJ2-7	TRBV5-4	.	ASSLRGSYEQY
TRBJ1-1	TRBV6-5	.	ASSRQGTMNTEAF
TRBJ2-1	TRBV5-1	.	ASSWGQGSDEQF
TRBJ2-1	TRBV5-1	once	ASSFGAGVVNEQF
TRBJ1-2	TRBV29-1	.	SVDVRSAGGYT
TRBJ2-3	TRBV30	.	AGRAGEVDTQY
TRBJ2-7	TRBV9	.	ASSESGDSYEQY
TRBJ1-3	TRBV6-6	.	ASSHGTGSTGNTIY
TRBJ1-5	TRBV7-8	.	ASSLGGQPQH
TRBJ2-1	TRBV6-5	.	ASSLRTGGNEQF
TRBJ2-5	TRBV5-1	.	ASSLVGQGRETQY
TRBJ2-7	TRBV27	few	ASSRQGNEQY
TRBJ2-2	TRBV18	.	ASSPIQGALVKTGELF
TRBJ2-1	TRBV7-9	.	ASSLGTGWKNEQF
TRBJ1-1	TRBV18	.	ASSPTGPTEAF
TRBJ1-2	TRBV27	.	ASSLASDTSNYGYT
TRBJ2-1	TRBV9	.	ASSVDLAGVDEQF
TRBJ2-7	TRBV19	.	ASRSGGILSEQY
TRBJ2-2	TRBV28	.	ASSSPRNTGELF
TRBJ2-1	TRBV11-3	.	ASSLGRTSGRLSSYNEQF
TRBJ1-2	TRBV10-3	.	AISDGRGGYGYT
TRBJ1-2	TRBV6-1	.	ASSEAGTGVEGYT
TRBJ2-3	TRBV11-2	.	ASSFGLAGETDTQY
TRBJ2-7	TRBV18	.	ASSPLSTASYEQY
TRBJ2-5	TRBV6-5	.	ASSYSTSGKGETQY
TRBJ1-4	TRBV6-6	.	ASSFYGQGGEKLF
TRBJ2-2	TRBV11-2	.	ASSLHWAGINTGELF
TRBJ1-2	TRBV6-1	.	ASSAQTGFICDGYT
TRBJ2-7	TRBV7-8	.	ASSSGTEEQY
TRBJ2-7	TRBV9	.	ASSSPGVGYDEQY
TRBJ2-7	TRBV5-6	.	ASSLVQGGQY
TRBJ2-7	TRBV5-1	.	ASSPVPPTYEQY
TRBJ2-2	TRBV30	.	AWSVLVDTGELF
TRBJ2-3	TRBV5-4	.	ASSSSGASTDTQY
TRBJ2-7	TRBV6-1	.	ASVETGYQLQY
TRBJ2-1	TRBV5-4	.	ASSLAGLNEQF
TRBJ2-3	TRBV4-1	.	ASSLLGLAESTDTQY
TRBJ2-1	TRBV28	.	ASSLTGGYHNEQF
TRBJ1-2	TRBV9	.	ASTKTPDTTQRGYT
TRBJ2-2	TRBV5-1	.	ASSLLGLAGGRELF
TRBJ2-7	TRBV7-2	.	ASSSLQGSLYEQY
TRBJ2-7	TRBV6-1	.	ASSESTYEQY
TRBJ1-2	TRBV6-1	.	ASLRQTNYGYT
TRBJ2-3	TRBV11-3	.	ASSLGATTDTQY
TRBJ2-1	TRBV7-8	.	ASSPRTSGASYNEQF
TRBJ1-2	TRBV19	few	ASSIIKGANYGYT
TRBJ1-1	TRBV9	.	ASSAGFEAF
TRBJ2-2	TRBV5-1	.	ASSLDGGTSVTGELF